This T cell receptor (beta chain) was recorded in a study of CXCR3-negative and CXCR3-positive naive CD8 T cells. Findings and limits, study-wide: The study found more hydrophobic TRB CDR3s in CXCR3-positive naive cells than in CXCR3-negative naive cells.

Libraries were UMI-labeled 5' RACE TRB cDNA. TCRdb re-called the 5' RACE reads and shows each CDR3 protein once, DNA omitted. This repertoire includes roughly 120,000 distinct CDR3 sequences. With respect to this clonotype: Its antigen remains unidentified.

Germline V gives CDR1 ENHRY, CDR2 SYGVKD. The CDR3 runs 14 residues. The material sequenced was naive CXCR3+ CD8+ T cells from blood. This sample's subset: CD45RO-CCR7+CD27+CD95- naive CD8+ T cells expressing CXCR3 (TNR3+). The chain couples TRBV10-3 to TRBJ2-1; there is no DNA to check the TCRdb D call of TRBD2. This TCR was recovered from a human donor in good health. Some clones in this sample may be carry-over from other donors' samples. The CDR3 loop reads CALMGGEAENEQFF.